Listed below are T cell receptor beta chains from one sample, sequenced in a study of spatial heterogeneity in lung cancer. Using its own MiXCR run on the 5' RACE reads, TCRdb lists one record per CDR3 protein. The sample lists under 150,000 distinct CDR3 sequences, 11% occurring once. The sample was PBMCs, taken at follow-up. The receptors were gathered from a female donor with early-stage non-small cell lung cancer. CDR3s include the opening cysteine and the closing phenylalanine or tryptophan. The D gene is left open where the match is weak. The listing skips clone size in some rows; elsewhere it reads once, few, many or a size class.

d_gene,v_gene,j_gene,abundance,CDR3aa,CDR3nt
NA,TRBV5-1,TRBJ1-5,NA,CASSLDSQNQPQHF,TGCGCCAGCAGCTTGGACAGTCAAAATCAGCCCCAGCATTTT
NA,TRBV20-1,TRBJ2-2,few,CSARAAGANTGELFF,TGCAGTGCTAGAGCGGCAGGGGCCAACACCGGGGAGCTGTTTTTT
NA,TRBV28,TRBJ2-1,many,CASSPTIPSYNEQFF,TGTGCCAGCAGCCCGACTATCCCCTCCTACAATGAGCAGTTCTTC
NA,TRBV18,TRBJ1-1,NA,CASSRTSDGTEAFF,TGTGCCAGCTCACGGACTTCTGATGGGACTGAAGCTTTCTTT
NA,TRBV7-2,TRBJ2-2,NA,CASSLGQYTGELFF,TGTGCCAGCAGCTTAGGACAGTACACCGGGGAGCTGTTTTTT
NA,TRBV12-3/TRBV12-4,TRBJ1-3,few,CASSLAGGLTGNTIYF,TGTGCCAGCAGTTTAGCTGGGGGGCTTACTGGAAACACCATATATTTT
NA,TRBV19,TRBJ2-3,many,CASSSIGAQSTDTQYF,TGTGCCAGTAGTTCGATCGGGGCGCAAAGCACAGATACGCAGTATTTT
TRBD1,TRBV19,TRBJ1-2,NA,CASSTDRGVGGYTF,TGTGCCAGTAGTACGGACAGGGGAGTTGGTGGCTACACCTTC
TRBD2,TRBV7-6,TRBJ2-3,NA,CASSLVGSASGRSDTQYF,TGTGCCAGCAGCTTAGTAGGTTCGGCTAGCGGGAGGTCAGATACGCAGTATTTT
NA,TRBV5-4,TRBJ2-2,NA,CASSPVRSTGELFF,TGTGCCAGCAGCCCCGTCCGTAGCACCGGGGAGCTGTTTTTT
TRBD1,TRBV9,TRBJ1-2,NA,CASSVNRGGYTF,TGTGCCAGCAGCGTAAACAGGGGAGGCTACACCTTC
NA,TRBV9,TRBJ2-1,many,CASSVQVSSYNEQFF,TGTGCCAGCAGCGTACAGGTGAGCTCCTACAATGAGCAGTTCTTC
NA,TRBV27,TRBJ1-1,few,CASTRAGASEAFF,TGTGCCAGCACCCGAGCGGGCGCGAGTGAAGCTTTCTTT
NA,TRBV28,TRBJ1-1,NA,CARSLRAAANTEAFF,TGTGCCAGAAGTTTACGGGCAGCCGCGAACACTGAAGCTTTCTTT
TRBD2,TRBV28,TRBJ2-1,NA,CASSFSGRVNNEQFF,TGTGCCAGCAGTTTCAGCGGGAGGGTTAACAATGAGCAGTTCTTC
NA,TRBV19,TRBJ2-3,NA,CASSMGDTQYF,TGTGCCAGTAGTATGGGAGATACGCAGTATTTT
NA,TRBV20-1,TRBJ2-7,many,CSARDSYEQYF,TGCAGTGCTAGAGATAGTTACGAGCAGTACTTC
NA,TRBV27,TRBJ2-1,few,CASSSPTRVSSYNEQFF,TGTGCCAGCAGTTCTCCTACAAGGGTGAGCTCCTACAATGAGCAGTTCTTC
TRBD2,TRBV20-1,TRBJ2-5,few,CSAMGLAGGETQYF,TGCAGTGCTATGGGACTAGCGGGAGGAGAGACCCAGTACTTC
NA,TRBV30,TRBJ1-1,many,CAWKRGNTEAFF,TGTGCCTGGAAGAGAGGGAACACTGAAGCTTTCTTT
NA,TRBV28,TRBJ2-3,NA,CASREKDTQYF,TGTGCCAGCAGGGAAAAGGATACGCAGTATTTT
NA,TRBV29-1,TRBJ2-2,few,CSVPGQLNTGELFF,TGCAGCGTCCCAGGACAGCTGAACACCGGGGAGCTGTTTTTT
TRBD2,TRBV4-2,TRBJ2-1,many,CASSRRLSGTSGRVDEQFF,TGTGCCAGCAGCCGAAGATTGTCCGGGACTAGCGGGAGGGTCGATGAGCAGTTCTTC
NA,TRBV6-5,TRBJ2-7,few,CASSSPRSGFYEQYF,TGTGCCAGCAGTTCCCCTCGGAGCGGGTTCTACGAGCAGTACTTC
NA,TRBV7-6,TRBJ2-1,NA,CASSPQSGRSTEQFF,TGTGCCAGCAGCCCCCAAAGCGGTCGGTCAACTGAGCAGTTCTTC
NA,TRBV27,TRBJ2-2,many,CASRGQNTGELFF,TGTGCCAGCAGAGGACAGAACACCGGGGAGCTGTTTTTT
NA,TRBV28,TRBJ2-7,many,CASSFHRAPYEQYF,TGTGCCAGCAGTTTTCATCGGGCCCCCTACGAGCAGTACTTC
NA,TRBV21-1,TRBJ2-4,NA,CASSVVGTGVGSGNIQYF,NA
NA,TRBV20-1,TRBJ1-5,few,CSAEAGSNQPQHF,TGCAGTGCCGAGGCGGGGAGCAATCAGCCCCAGCATTTT
TRBD2,TRBV6-1,TRBJ2-6,NA,CASSGLAGSYSGANVLTF,TGTGCCAGCAGTGGACTAGCGGGATCCTACTCTGGGGCCAACGTCCTGACTTTC
NA,TRBV7-2,TRBJ1-6,NA,CASKIGTSYNSPLHF,TGTGCCAGCAAAATCGGGACCTCCTATAATTCACCCCTCCACTTT
TRBD1,TRBV5-8,TRBJ1-6,few,CASSPRDRDNSPLHF,TGTGCCAGCAGCCCCCGGGACAGAGATAATTCACCCCTCCACTTT
NA,TRBV5-5,TRBJ2-7,few,CASRMTSTETNYEQYF,TGTGCCAGCAGGATGACATCGACAGAAACAAACTACGAGCAGTACTTC
NA,TRBV30,TRBJ1-2,many,CAWSVQDLYNGYTF,TGTGCCTGGAGTGTACAGGACCTGTACAATGGCTACACCTTC
NA,TRBV18,TRBJ1-6,NA,CASSATGSGSPLHF,TGTGCCAGCTCAGCAACAGGTTCTGGTTCACCCCTCCACTTT
NA,TRBV2,TRBJ1-1,many,CASINVVAFF,TGTGCCAGCATCAACGTAGTAGCTTTCTTT
NA,TRBV20-1,TRBJ2-1,many,CSATRGAAGDNEQFF,TGCAGTGCTACCAGGGGAGCGGCAGGGGACAATGAGCAGTTCTTC
NA,TRBV9,TRBJ2-1,NA,CASSESGNSYNEQFF,TGTGCCAGCAGCGAGTCGGGTAACTCCTACAATGAGCAGTTCTTC
NA,TRBV29-1,TRBJ2-7,NA,CSEVRFRNEQYF,TGCAGCGAAGTGCGGTTTAGGAACGAGCAGTACTTC
NA,TRBV11-3,TRBJ2-1,few,CASSLAPGAYNEQFF,TGTGCCAGCAGCTTAGCTCCGGGAGCTTACAATGAGCAGTTCTTC
TRBD1,TRBV29-1,TRBJ2-7,NA,CSVEGGGTGPYEQYF,TGCAGCGTTGAAGGGGGCGGGACAGGGCCCTACGAGCAGTACTTC
NA,TRBV3-1,TRBJ1-1,NA,CASSQAVDTEAFF,TGTGCCAGCAGCCAAGCGGTGGACACTGAAGCTTTCTTT
NA,TRBV7-2,TRBJ1-5,NA,CASSLTRFQPQHF,TGTGCCAGCAGCTTAACGAGGTTCCAGCCCCAGCATTTT
NA,TRBV7-3,TRBJ2-3,NA,CASSHKGLEKDTQYF,TGTGCCAGCAGCCACAAGGGCCTCGAAAAAGATACGCAGTATTTT
NA,TRBV30,TRBJ2-7,many,CAWTGAASYEQYF,TGTGCCTGGACAGGGGCAGCTTCCTACGAGCAGTACTTC
NA,TRBV5-1,TRBJ2-7,few,CASSGYPGDWIRAYEQYF,TGCGCCAGCAGCGGATATCCGGGGGACTGGATTAGGGCCTACGAGCAGTACTTC
NA,TRBV12-3/TRBV12-4,TRBJ2-2,few,CASSLIPNTGELFF,TGTGCCAGCAGTTTAATTCCGAACACCGGGGAGCTGTTTTTT
NA,TRBV11-3,TRBJ2-3,few,CASSLGRDFSDTQYF,TGTGCCAGCAGCTTAGGCCGGGACTTTTCAGATACGCAGTATTTT
NA,TRBV11-2,TRBJ2-5,many,CASSPGETQYF,TGTGCCAGCAGCCCCGGGGAGACCCAGTACTTC
NA,TRBV5-1,TRBJ1-6,many,CASSLSSNSPLHF,TGCGCCAGCAGCTTGAGCAGTAATTCACCCCTCCACTTT
TRBD2,TRBV7-8,TRBJ2-1,NA,CASSLGGREYNEQFF,TGTGCCAGCAGCTTAGGCGGGAGGGAATACAATGAGCAGTTCTTC
NA,TRBV12-3/TRBV12-4,TRBJ1-1,NA,CASSFMGGREAFF,TGTGCCAGCAGTTTTATGGGGGGACGGGAAGCTTTCTTT
NA,TRBV27,TRBJ2-5,NA,CASRQWVEETQYF,TGTGCCAGCCGGCAGTGGGTCGAAGAGACCCAGTACTTC